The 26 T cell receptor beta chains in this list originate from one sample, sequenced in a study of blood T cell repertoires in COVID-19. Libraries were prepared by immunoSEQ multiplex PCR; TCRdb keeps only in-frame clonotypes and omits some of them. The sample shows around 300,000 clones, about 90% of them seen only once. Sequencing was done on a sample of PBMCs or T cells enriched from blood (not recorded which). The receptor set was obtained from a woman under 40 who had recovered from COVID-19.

CDR3 sequence: CASSLGLAGPLADTQYF. CDR3 DNA sequence: TGTGCCAGCAGCCTAGGACTAGCGGGGCCATTAGCAGATACGCAGTATTTT. J is TRBJ2-3 and V is TRBV9; 12 positions agree with TRBD2. J gave up 4 bases and V 4 bases, and 10 bases lay outside the gene matches. The CDR3 extends over 17 amino acids. CDR1 and CDR2 from the germline V gene are SGDLS and YYNGEE. Using reference TRBV9 and TRBJ2-3 for the parts outside the CDR3, the full variable domain is DSGVTQTPKHLITATGQRVTLRCSPRSGDLSVYWYQQSLDQGLQFLIQYYNGEERAKGNILERFSAQQFPDLHSELNLSSLELGDSALYFCASSLGLAGPLADTQYFGPGTRLTVL.

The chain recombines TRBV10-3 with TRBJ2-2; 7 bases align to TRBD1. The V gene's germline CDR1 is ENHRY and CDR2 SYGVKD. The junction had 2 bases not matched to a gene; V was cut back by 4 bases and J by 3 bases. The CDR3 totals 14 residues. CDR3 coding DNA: TGTGCCATCAGTGGGACAGGATACACCGGGGAGCTGTTTTTT. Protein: CAISGTGYTGELFF.

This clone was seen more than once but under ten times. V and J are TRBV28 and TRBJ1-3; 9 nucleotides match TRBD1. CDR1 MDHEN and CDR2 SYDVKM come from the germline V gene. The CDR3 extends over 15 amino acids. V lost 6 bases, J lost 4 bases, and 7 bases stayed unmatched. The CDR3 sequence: CASSEQGALGNTIYF. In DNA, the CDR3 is TGTGCCAGCAGCGAACAGGGGGCGCTGGGAAACACCATATATTTT.

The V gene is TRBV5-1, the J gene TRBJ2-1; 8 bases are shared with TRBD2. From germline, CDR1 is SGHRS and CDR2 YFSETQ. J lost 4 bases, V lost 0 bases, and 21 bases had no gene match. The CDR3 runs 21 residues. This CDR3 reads CASSLASKLATREGWYNEQFF. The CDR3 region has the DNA TGCGCCAGCAGCTTGGCAAGTAAACTAGCGACTCGGGAGGGGTGGTACAATGAGCAGTTCTTC.

The CDR3 DNA sequence: TGCGCCAGCAGCTTCTCCTTCTTAACCAGGGGGCCCTTGAACACTGAAGCTTTCTTT. Amino acid sequence: CASSFSFLTRGPLNTEAFF. The chain couples TRBV5-1 to TRBJ1-1; 8 bases agree with TRBD1. The germline V gene has CDR1 SGHRS and CDR2 YFSETQ. Unmatched junction bases numbered 15, after V lost 2 bases and J lost 0 bases. The CDR3 runs 19 residues.

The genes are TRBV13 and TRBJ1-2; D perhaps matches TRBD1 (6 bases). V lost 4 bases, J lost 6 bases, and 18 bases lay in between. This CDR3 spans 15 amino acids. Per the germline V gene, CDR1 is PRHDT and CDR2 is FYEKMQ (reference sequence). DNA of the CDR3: TGTGCCAGCAGCTGGGGGCCTACCAACCCTCATGGCTACACCTTC. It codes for CASSWGPTNPHGYTF. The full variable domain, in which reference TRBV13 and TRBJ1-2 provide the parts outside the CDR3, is AAGVIQSPRHLIKEKRETATLKCYPIPRHDTVYWYQQGPGQDPQFLISFYEKMQSDKGSIPDRFSAQQFSDYHSELNMSSLELGDSALYFCASSWGPTNPHGYTFGSGTRLTVV.

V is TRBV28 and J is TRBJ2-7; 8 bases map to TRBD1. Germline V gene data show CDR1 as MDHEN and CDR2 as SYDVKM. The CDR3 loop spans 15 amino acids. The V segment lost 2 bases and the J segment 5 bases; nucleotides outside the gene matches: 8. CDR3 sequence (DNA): TGTGCCAGCAGTTTACCCGGACAGGGTTTCGACGAGCAGTACTTC. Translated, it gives CASSLPGQGFDEQYF.

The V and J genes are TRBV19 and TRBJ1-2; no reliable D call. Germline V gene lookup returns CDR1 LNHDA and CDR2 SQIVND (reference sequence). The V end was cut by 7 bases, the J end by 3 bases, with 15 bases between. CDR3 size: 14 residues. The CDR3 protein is CASTPSTGDYGYTF. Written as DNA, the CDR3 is TGTGCCAGTACCCCCTCGACGGGAGACTATGGCTACACCTTC.

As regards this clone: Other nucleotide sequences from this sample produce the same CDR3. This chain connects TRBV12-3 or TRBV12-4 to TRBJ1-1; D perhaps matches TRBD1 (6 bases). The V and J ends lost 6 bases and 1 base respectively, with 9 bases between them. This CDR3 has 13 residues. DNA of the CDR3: TGTGCCAGCAGCTCGACAGGGAACACTGAAGCTTTCTTT. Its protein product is CASSSTGNTEAFF.

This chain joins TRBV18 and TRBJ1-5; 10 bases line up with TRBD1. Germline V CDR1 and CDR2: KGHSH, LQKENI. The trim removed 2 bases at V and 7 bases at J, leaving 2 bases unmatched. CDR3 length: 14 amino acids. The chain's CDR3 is CASSPADRGQPQHF. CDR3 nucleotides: TGTGCCAGCTCACCAGCGGACAGGGGGCAGCCCCAGCATTTT.

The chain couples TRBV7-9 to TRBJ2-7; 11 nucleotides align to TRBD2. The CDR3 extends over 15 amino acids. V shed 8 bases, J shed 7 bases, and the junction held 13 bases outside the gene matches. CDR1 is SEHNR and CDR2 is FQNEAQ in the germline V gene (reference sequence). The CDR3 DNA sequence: TGTGCCAGCGATCCGGGACTAGCGGCCCCCTCGGAGCAGTACTTC. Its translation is CASDPGLAAPSEQYF.

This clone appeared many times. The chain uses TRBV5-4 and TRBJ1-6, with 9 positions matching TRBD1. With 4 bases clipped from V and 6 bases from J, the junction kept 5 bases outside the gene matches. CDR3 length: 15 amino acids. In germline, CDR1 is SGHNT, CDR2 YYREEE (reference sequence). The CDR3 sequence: CASSPQGAGNSPLHF. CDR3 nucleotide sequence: TGTGCCAGCAGCCCACAGGGGGCCGGTAATTCACCCCTCCACTTT.

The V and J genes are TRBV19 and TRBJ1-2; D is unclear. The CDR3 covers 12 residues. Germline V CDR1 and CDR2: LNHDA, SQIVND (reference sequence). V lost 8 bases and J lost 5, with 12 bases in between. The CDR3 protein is CASHTGVYGYTF. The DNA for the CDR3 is TGTGCCAGTCACACCGGGGTATATGGCTACACCTTC. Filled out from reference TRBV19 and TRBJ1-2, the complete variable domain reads DGGITQSPKYLFRKEGQNVTLSCEQNLNHDAMYWYRQDPGQGLRLIYYSQIVNDFQKGDIAEGYSVSREKKESFPLTVTSAQKNPTAFYLCASHTGVYGYTFGSGTRLTVV.

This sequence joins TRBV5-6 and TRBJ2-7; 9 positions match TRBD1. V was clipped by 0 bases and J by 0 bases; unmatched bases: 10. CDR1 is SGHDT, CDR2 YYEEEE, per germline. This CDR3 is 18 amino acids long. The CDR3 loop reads CASSLVLFGTGSSYEQYF. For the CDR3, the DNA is TGTGCCAGCAGCTTGGTCTTGTTTGGGACAGGGAGCTCCTACGAGCAGTACTTC.

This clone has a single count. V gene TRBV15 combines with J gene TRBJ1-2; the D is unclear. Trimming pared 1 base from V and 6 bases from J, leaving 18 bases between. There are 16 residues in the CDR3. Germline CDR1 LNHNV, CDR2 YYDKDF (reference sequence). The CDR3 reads CATSRGTDGNDNGYTF. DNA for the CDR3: TGTGCCACCAGCAGAGGGACCGACGGGAATGATAATGGCTACACCTTC. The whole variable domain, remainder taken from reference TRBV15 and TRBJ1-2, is DAMVIQNPRYQVTQFGKPVTLSCSQTLNHNVMYWYQQKSSQAPKLLFHYYDKDFNNEADTPDNFQSRRPNTSFCFLDIRSPGLGDTAMYLCATSRGTDGNDNGYTFGSGTRLTVV.

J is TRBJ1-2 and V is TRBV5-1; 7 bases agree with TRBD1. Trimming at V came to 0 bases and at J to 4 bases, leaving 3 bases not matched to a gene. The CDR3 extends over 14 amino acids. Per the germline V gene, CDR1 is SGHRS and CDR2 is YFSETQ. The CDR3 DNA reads TGCGCCAGCAGCTTGGGTACAGGGGCCTATGGCTACACCTTC. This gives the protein CASSLGTGAYGYTF.

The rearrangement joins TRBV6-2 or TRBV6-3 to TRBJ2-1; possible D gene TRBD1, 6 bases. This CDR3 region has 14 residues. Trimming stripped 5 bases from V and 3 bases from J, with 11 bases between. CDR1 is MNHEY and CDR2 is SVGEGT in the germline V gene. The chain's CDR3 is CASSHGQFYNEQFF. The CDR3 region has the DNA TGTGCCAGCAGTCACGGACAGTTCTACAATGAGCAGTTCTTC.

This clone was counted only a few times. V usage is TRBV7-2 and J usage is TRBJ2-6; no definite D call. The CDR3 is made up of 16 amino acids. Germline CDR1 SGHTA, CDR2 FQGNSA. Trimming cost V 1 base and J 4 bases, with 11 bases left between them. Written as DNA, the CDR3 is TGTGCCAGCAGCTTAGGTATCCCCAGAGGGGCCAACGTCCTGACTTTC. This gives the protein CASSLGIPRGANVLTF.

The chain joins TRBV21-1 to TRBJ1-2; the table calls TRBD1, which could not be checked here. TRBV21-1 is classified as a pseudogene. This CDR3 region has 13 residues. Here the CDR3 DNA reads TGTGCCAGCAGCAAAGAACAGGGGTATGGCTACACCTTC. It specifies CASSKEQGYGYTF.

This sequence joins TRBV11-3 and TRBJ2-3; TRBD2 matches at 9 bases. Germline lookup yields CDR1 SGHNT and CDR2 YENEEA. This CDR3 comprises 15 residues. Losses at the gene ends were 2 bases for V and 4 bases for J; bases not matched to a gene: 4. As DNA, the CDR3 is TGTGCCAGCAGCTTATATAGCGGGGGTCCAGATACGCAGTATTTT. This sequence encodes CASSLYSGGPDTQYF.

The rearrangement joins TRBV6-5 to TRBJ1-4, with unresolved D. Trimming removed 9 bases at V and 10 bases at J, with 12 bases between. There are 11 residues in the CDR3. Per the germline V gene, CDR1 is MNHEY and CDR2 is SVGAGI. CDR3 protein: CASAATGKLFF. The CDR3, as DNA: TGTGCCAGTGCTGCTACGGGAAAACTGTTTTTT.

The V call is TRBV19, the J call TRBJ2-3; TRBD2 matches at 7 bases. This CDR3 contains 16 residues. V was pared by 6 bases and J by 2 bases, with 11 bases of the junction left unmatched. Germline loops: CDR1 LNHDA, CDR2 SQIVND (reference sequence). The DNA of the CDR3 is TGTGCCAGTAGGCCAGGAGGGACTACATTCACAGATACGCAGTATTTT. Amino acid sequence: CASRPGGTTFTDTQYF. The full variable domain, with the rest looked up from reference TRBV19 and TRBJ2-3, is DGGITQSPKYLFRKEGQNVTLSCEQNLNHDAMYWYRQDPGQGLRLIYYSQIVNDFQKGDIAEGYSVSREKKESFPLTVTSAQKNPTAFYLCASRPGGTTFTDTQYFGPGTRLTVL.

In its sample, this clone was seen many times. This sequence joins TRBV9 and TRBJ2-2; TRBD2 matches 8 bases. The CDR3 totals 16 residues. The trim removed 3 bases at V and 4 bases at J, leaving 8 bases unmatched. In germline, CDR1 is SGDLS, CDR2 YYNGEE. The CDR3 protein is CASSASDAGGTGELFF. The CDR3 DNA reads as TGTGCCAGCAGCGCCTCAGATGCGGGGGGCACCGGGGAGCTGTTTTTT. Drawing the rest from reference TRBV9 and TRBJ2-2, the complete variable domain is DSGVTQTPKHLITATGQRVTLRCSPRSGDLSVYWYQQSLDQGLQFLIQYYNGEERAKGNILERFSAQQFPDLHSELNLSSLELGDSALYFCASSASDAGGTGELFFGEGSRLTVL.

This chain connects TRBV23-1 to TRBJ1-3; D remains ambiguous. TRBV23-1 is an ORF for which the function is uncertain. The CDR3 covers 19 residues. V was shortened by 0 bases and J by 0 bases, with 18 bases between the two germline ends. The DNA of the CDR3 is TGCGCCAGCAGTCAATCATCGACAAGGAAAATTAGCTCTGGAAACACCATATATTTT. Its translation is CASSQSSTRKISSGNTIYF.

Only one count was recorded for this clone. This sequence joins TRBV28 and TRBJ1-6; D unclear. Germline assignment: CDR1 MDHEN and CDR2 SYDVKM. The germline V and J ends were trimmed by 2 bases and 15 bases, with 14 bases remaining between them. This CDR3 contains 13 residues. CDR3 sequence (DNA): TGTGCCAGCAGTTTACGAGGGAGCAGGAGCCTCCACTTT. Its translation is CASSLRGSRSLHF.

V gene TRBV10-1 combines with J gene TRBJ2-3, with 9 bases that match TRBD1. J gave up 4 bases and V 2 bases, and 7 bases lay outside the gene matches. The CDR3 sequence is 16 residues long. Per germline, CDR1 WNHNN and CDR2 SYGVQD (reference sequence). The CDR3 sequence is CASSEPDRGRSDTQYF. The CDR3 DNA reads TGCGCCAGCAGTGAGCCGGACAGGGGTAGGTCAGATACGCAGTATTTT.